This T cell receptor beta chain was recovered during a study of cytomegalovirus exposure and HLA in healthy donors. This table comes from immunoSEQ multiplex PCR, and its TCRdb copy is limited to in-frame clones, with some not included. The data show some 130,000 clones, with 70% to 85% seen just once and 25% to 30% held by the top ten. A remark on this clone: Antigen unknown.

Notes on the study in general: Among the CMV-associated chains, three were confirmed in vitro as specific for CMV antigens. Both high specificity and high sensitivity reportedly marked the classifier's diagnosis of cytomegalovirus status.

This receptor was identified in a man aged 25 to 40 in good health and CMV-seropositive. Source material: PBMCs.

CDR3 region: CASSPEPGTPQAFF. CDR3 in DNA: TGTGCCAGCTCACCCGAACCGGGGACACCTCAAGCTTTCTTT. J is TRBJ1-1 and V is TRBV18; possible D gene TRBD1, 6 bases. Germline CDR1 and CDR2: KGHSH and LQKENI. Trimming shortened V by 3 bases and J by 9 bases, and 17 bases separated the two germline ends. This CDR3 region has 14 residues. Drawing the rest from reference TRBV18 and TRBJ1-1, the complete variable domain is NAGVMQNPRHLVRRRGQEARLRCSPMKGHSHVYWYRQLPEEGLKFMVYLQKENIIDESGMPKERFSAEFPKEGPSILRIQQVVRGDSAAYFCASSPEPGTPQAFFGQGTRLTVV.